One sample yielded the 8 T cell receptor beta chains listed below, sequenced in a study of T-cell reconstitution after alpha-beta-depleted transplantation in children. Unique molecular identifiers tagged the TCRbeta library. Using its own MiXCR run on the PCR reads, TCRdb lists one record per CDR3 protein. The profile shows about 300,000 distinct CDR3 sequences, over 9% of them singletons. The sequencing used PBMCs, collected before TCRalphabeta/CD19-depleted stem cell transplant. The receptors originated from a boy under two years old with acute myeloid leukemia, due to receive a stem cell transplant.

This clonotype came up many times. The V call is TRBV5-5, the J call TRBJ2-5; 8 bases line up with TRBD1. Germline CDR1 and CDR2: SGHKS and YYEKEE (reference sequence). The length of the CDR3 is 18 residues. The junction had 15 bases not matched to a gene; V was cut back by 2 bases and J by 3 bases. The CDR3 protein is CASSFVGLGGTGKETQYF. CDR3 sequence (DNA): TGTGCCAGCAGCTTTGTGGGCCTAGGGGGGACAGGAAAAGAGACCCAGTACTTC.

At least ten counts were recorded for this clonotype. The chain uses TRBV6-1 and TRBJ1-6; D uncertain. V was pared by 5 bases and J by 7 bases, with 12 bases between. The CDR3 is 14 residues long. Germline V gene data show CDR1 as MNHNS and CDR2 as SASEGT. CDR3 protein: CASSPRENNSPLHF. CDR3 DNA sequence: TGTGCCAGCAGTCCGAGGGAGAACAATTCACCCCTCCACTTT.

The chain recombines TRBV19 with TRBJ2-7; 8 bases match TRBD1. The V gene end was trimmed by 3 bases and the J gene end by 2 bases; junction bases not matched to a gene: 0. Germline V gene sequence: CDR1 LNHDA, CDR2 SQIVND (reference sequence). The CDR3 contains 13 residues. The CDR3 nucleotides read TGTGCCAGTAGTATGGGACAGGCCTACGAGCAGTACTTC. Translation: CASSMGQAYEQYF. The full variable domain, in which reference TRBV19 and TRBJ2-7 provide the parts outside the CDR3, is DGGITQSPKYLFRKEGQNVTLSCEQNLNHDAMYWYRQDPGQGLRLIYYSQIVNDFQKGDIAEGYSVSREKKESFPLTVTSAQKNPTAFYLCASSMGQAYEQYFGPGTRLTVT.

In this sample, this clonotype turned up many times. J is TRBJ2-7 and V is TRBV2; the D gene is possibly TRBD2 (5 bases). Germline V gene data show CDR1 as SNHLY and CDR2 as FYNNEI. V was clipped by 7 bases and J by 4 bases, with 20 bases between them. The CDR3 is 15 residues long. The CDR3 reads CASTSTNLGSYEQYF. CDR3 nucleotide sequence: TGTGCCAGCACGTCGACCAACCTGGGGAGTTACGAGCAGTACTTC.

This clonotype was counted a few times. The chain joins TRBV20-1 to TRBJ2-3, with TRBD2 as a possible D gene (5 bases). V was trimmed by 3 bases and J by 0 bases, leaving 19 bases between them. The CDR3 is 17 residues long. CDR1 is DFQATT, CDR2 SNEGSKA, per germline (reference sequence). The chain's CDR3 is CSARDSLGGSSTDTQYF. The CDR3 coding sequence is TGCAGTGCTAGGGATAGCCTCGGTGGGAGCAGCACAGATACGCAGTATTTT.

This clonotype was observed at least ten times. The chain links TRBV10-3 to TRBJ2-5; D is unresolved. Germline V gene data show CDR1 as ENHRY and CDR2 as SYGVKD. This CDR3 is 15 amino acids long. V was trimmed by 10 bases and J by 1 base, leaving 19 bases between them. CDR3 sequence reads: CATWSAGTLQETQYF. The CDR3 DNA follows: TGTGCCACCTGGTCGGCAGGCACCCTCCAAGAGACCCAGTACTTC.

This clonotype was seen at least ten times. The chain joins TRBV7-8 to TRBJ2-7; 8 bases agree with TRBD2. Looked up from germline, CDR1 is SGHVS and CDR2 is FQNEAQ. After removal of 1 base from V and 3 bases from J, the junction contained 8 bases not matched to a gene. The CDR3 extends over 16 amino acids. The CDR3 here is CASSLDGTSGLYEQYF. For the CDR3, the DNA is TGTGCCAGCAGCTTAGATGGTACTAGCGGACTCTACGAGCAGTACTTC.

This clonotype has at least ten counts. The V call is TRBV4-3, the J call TRBJ1-4; no firm D call. V was cut by 1 base and J by 3 bases, with 12 bases left in between. Germline-derived CDR1 and CDR2 are LGHNA and YSLEER. The CDR3 is made up of 16 amino acids. In DNA form, the CDR3 reads TGCGCCAGCAGCCAAGGGACGGGCTCAGCTAATGAAAAACTGTTTTTT. Its translation: CASSQGTGSANEKLFF.